This passage covers 19 T cell receptor beta chains from one sample sequenced in a study of blood T cell repertoires in COVID-19 (dated by TCRdb to 2020 to 2022). The protocol used for the library was the immunoSEQ multiplex PCR assay. TCRdb holds this immuneACCESS table with in-frame rearrangements only. Some clones are missing; in checked studies, unresolved V genes explain under half, and the rest has no known cause. This sample gives tens of thousands of clones in total; around 90% of them show up just once. Together, the top ten hold around 6% of the sample. The sequencing input was peripheral blood. The origin of the receptors is a woman older than 75 with acute or convalescent COVID-19.

This rearrangement joins TRBV5-1 to TRBJ1-4; no definite D call. V dropped 0 bases and J dropped 6 bases, with 9 bases sitting between them. Germline V gene sequence: CDR1 SGHRS, CDR2 YFSETQ. The CDR3 sequence is 14 residues long. The CDR3 protein is CASSLGESDEKLFF. For the CDR3, the DNA is TGCGCCAGCAGCTTGGGGGAGTCTGATGAAAAACTGTTTTTT.

This clone is a singleton in its sample. The rearrangement links TRBV10-3 to TRBJ1-1, with D hard to call. Germline-derived CDR1 and CDR2 are ENHRY and SYGVKD. CDR3 size: 16 residues. Between the trimmed V and J ends, which lost 4 bases and 1 base, there was a span of 16 bases. The CDR3 protein is CAISVGSPEWNTEAFF. CDR3 coding DNA: TGTGCCATCAGTGTGGGGAGCCCAGAATGGAACACTGAAGCTTTCTTT.

J is TRBJ1-6 and V is TRBV7-8, with D possibly matching TRBD1 (5 bases). The germline V and J ends were trimmed by 7 bases and 10 bases, with 17 bases remaining between them. Germline V CDR1 and CDR2: SGHVS, FQNEAQ. The CDR3 has 14 amino acids. Written as DNA, the CDR3 is TGTGCCAGCACCTCCGGCAGGGATCGGTCACCCCTCCACTTT. Translated, it gives CASTSGRDRSPLHF.

This clone was picked up one time. The chain has TRBV6-2 or TRBV6-3 and TRBJ2-2; the D is unclear. This CDR3 is built from 15 residues. Trimming stripped 4 bases from V and 1 base from J, with 10 bases between. Per germline, CDR1 MNHEY and CDR2 SVGEGT. CDR3 nucleotides: TGTGCCAGCAGTTCGCTCCTATGGAACACCGGGGAGCTGTTTTTT. This encodes CASSSLLWNTGELFF.

The chain links TRBV6-2 or TRBV6-3 to TRBJ1-2, with 7 bases that match TRBD1. The CDR3 is 13 residues long. CDR1 is MNHEY and CDR2 is SVGEGT in the germline V gene. After removal of 5 bases from V and 2 bases from J, the junction contained 2 bases not matched to a gene. The DNA of the CDR3 is TGTGCCAGCAGTACGGGACAGAACTATGGCTACACCTTC. This codes for CASSTGQNYGYTF.

This clone was seen more than once but under ten times. This sequence joins TRBV3-1 (or the pseudogene TRBV3-2) and TRBJ1-2; D is undetermined. The CDR3 is 13 residues long. The germline CDR1 and CDR2 sequences are LGHDT and YNNKEL (reference sequence). V dropped 5 bases and J dropped 5 bases, with 12 bases sitting between them. Here the CDR3 DNA reads TGTGCCAGCAGCGCGCGGGCGGGGTATGGCTACACCTTC. Translation: CASSARAGYGYTF.

The chain is built from TRBV7-6 and TRBJ2-7; tentatively, D is TRBD2 (6 bases). The CDR3 is 13 residues long. Deletions cut 6 bases from V and 4 bases from J, with 13 bases between. The germline V gene encodes CDR1 SGHVS and CDR2 FNYEAQ. The CDR3 nucleotides are TGTGCCAGCAGTAGCGGTTCCTCTTACGAGCAGTACTTC. Translating it yields CASSSGSSYEQYF. The full variable domain, rest sourced from reference TRBV7-6 and TRBJ2-7, is GAGVSQSPRYKVTKRGQDVALRCDPISGHVSLYWYRQALGQGPEFLTYFNYEAQQDKSGLPNDRFSAERPEGSISTLTIQRTEQRDSAMYRCASSSGSSYEQYFGPGTRLTVT.

The V gene is TRBV12-3 or TRBV12-4, the J gene TRBJ1-6; D remains ambiguous. The CDR3 contains 12 residues. Trimming removed 6 bases at V and 9 bases at J, with 9 bases between. As DNA, the CDR3 is TGTGCCAGCAGCCCACAGAGTTCACCCCTCCACTTT. Translation gives CASSPQSSPLHF.

This rearrangement joins TRBV19 to TRBJ2-4, with TRBD1 matching 9 bases. CDR3 length: 16 residues. In germline, CDR1 is LNHDA, CDR2 SQIVND (reference sequence). Losses at the gene ends were 0 bases for V and 0 bases for J; bases not matched to a gene: 0. This CDR3 is CASSIETGGAKNIQYF. CDR3 DNA sequence: TGTGCCAGTAGTATAGAGACAGGGGGAGCCAAAAACATTCAGTACTTC.

This clone was seen just once. This chain connects TRBV3-1 (or the pseudogene TRBV3-2) to TRBJ1-1, with 7 bases identical to TRBD1. Trimming removed 0 bases from V and 5 bases from J; junction bases left unmatched: 9. The CDR3 is 16 amino acids. CDR1 LGHDT and CDR2 YNNKEL come from the germline V gene (reference sequence). The CDR3 DNA is TGTGCCAGCAGCCAAGAAAGGGGGACAGTCAGGACTGAAGCTTTCTTT. Its protein is CASSQERGTVRTEAFF.

The chain has TRBV4-2 and TRBJ2-1; 11 bases match TRBD1. The CDR3 is 14 amino acids. Germline V gives CDR1 LGHNA, CDR2 YNFKEQ. V shed 2 bases, J shed 7 bases, and the junction held 1 base outside the gene matches. Here the CDR3 DNA reads TGTGCCAGCAGCCAACGGGACAGGGGGAATGAGCAGTTCTTC. This translates into CASSQRDRGNEQFF.

The chain employs TRBV5-4 and TRBJ2-5, with a tentative D call TRBD2 (5 bases). Per germline, CDR1 SGHNT and CDR2 YYREEE (reference sequence). The V end was cut by 4 bases, the J end by 2 bases, with 12 bases between. This CDR3 region has 14 residues. As DNA, the CDR3 is TGTGCCAGCAGCCATCGGGGTCCTCAAGAGACCCAGTACTTC. Its translation: CASSHRGPQETQYF.

The V and J genes are TRBV6-1 and TRBJ1-2; D unresolved. Deletions cut 3 bases from V and 2 bases from J, with 7 bases between. CDR1 MNHNS and CDR2 SASEGT come from the germline V gene. The CDR3 sequence is 13 residues long. CDR3 nucleotides: TGTGCCAGCAGTGAGCAGCGAAACTATGGCTACACCTTC. Translation: CASSEQRNYGYTF.

CDR3 bases: TGCGCCAGCAGCTTGGGACTAGCGGCCTCCTACGAGCAGTACTTC. Protein: CASSLGLAASYEQYF. The gene calls are TRBV5-1 and TRBJ2-7; 9 bases fit TRBD2. CDR3 length equals 15 residues. Germline V gene sequence: CDR1 SGHRS, CDR2 YFSETQ. Trimming took 0 bases from V and 0 from J; bases not matched to a gene: 1.

This chain joins TRBV28 and TRBJ1-1; D perhaps matches TRBD1 (5 bases). This CDR3 is 12 amino acids long. The germline V and J ends were trimmed by 2 bases and 4 bases, with 5 bases remaining between them. Per the germline V gene, CDR1 is MDHEN and CDR2 is SYDVKM. The CDR3 sequence is CASSLRGTEAFF. The CDR3 DNA reads as TGTGCCAGCAGTTTAAGGGGCACTGAAGCTTTCTTT.

The J gene is TRBJ1-3, the V gene TRBV3-1 (or the pseudogene TRBV3-2); D unresolved. The ends were cut back, 4 bases at V and 4 bases at J, with 14 bases in the middle. CDR1 LGHDT and CDR2 YNNKEL come from the germline V gene (reference sequence). CDR3 length equals 15 residues. In DNA form, the CDR3 reads TGTGCCAGCAGCCGCGCCCCTACGTCAGGAAACACCATATATTTT. Protein: CASSRAPTSGNTIYF.

This chain joins TRBV5-4 and TRBJ2-2; TRBD1 aligns across 7 bases. Germline trimming cut 7 bases from V and 1 base from J; bases unmatched to any gene: 13. Looked up from germline, CDR1 is SGHNT and CDR2 is YYREEE (reference sequence). CDR3 length: 17 residues. The CDR3 coding sequence is TGTGCCAGCCATTTCCAACAGGGGCACCGGAACACCGGGGAGCTGTTTTTT. The encoded protein is CASHFQQGHRNTGELFF.

The chain carries TRBV15 and TRBJ1-4, with 8 bases lining up with TRBD1. Trimming at V came to 2 bases and at J to 8 bases, leaving 10 bases not matched to a gene. This CDR3 has 16 amino acids. The germline V gene has CDR1 LNHNV and CDR2 YYDKDF (reference sequence). The CDR3, as DNA: TGTGCCACCAGCAGACAGGGGGCGGGTGTTTGGGAAAAACTGTTTTTT. Amino acids: CATSRQGAGVWEKLFF.

The CDR3, as DNA: TGTGCCAGCAGCCGCGGACTAGCGGGGGCCACAAGCACAGATACGCAGTATTTT. It is translated as CASSRGLAGATSTDTQYF. This chain uses TRBV4-2 with TRBJ2-3; 13 bases fit TRBD2. Germline-derived CDR1 and CDR2 are LGHNA and YNFKEQ. The V segment lost 4 bases and the J segment 0 bases; nucleotides outside the gene matches: 7. This CDR3 comprises 18 residues.